Many counts were recorded for the clone carrying this T cell receptor (beta chain). Its antigen remains unidentified. From the germline J gene comes the end of the CDR3, since the read stops 3 residues before it. These data belong to a study of T cell clonality in common variable immunodeficiency. Study results and caveats: In common variable immunodeficiency, TCR beta chains reportedly carried fewer deletions and N-nucleotide insertions. Compared with controls, CVID subjects had fewer shared TCRbeta clones. TCRbeta clonality was increased in CVID versus healthy controls.

CDR3 size: 18 residues. The J segment lost 3 bases and the V segment lost 3 bases, leaving 15 bases of the junction unmatched. Germline CDR1 SNHLY, CDR2 FYNNEI. Equal genomic DNA amounts from CVID and control samples were sequenced. Profiled with immunoSEQ multiplex PCR; TCRdb holds only in-frame clones, not every one. The repertoire yields under 45,000 clones, none seen only once; the top ten contain roughly 3.5%. The rearrangement joins TRBV2 to TRBJ2-7, with 9 nucleotides matching TRBD2. The specimen was peripheral blood mononuclear cells. This clonotype originated in a person aged 18 to 70 in good health. The part of the CDR3 DNA that was read is TGTGCCAGCAGTGATGAAGTAGCGGGAGCATCATTGGGCTACGAG. Its protein is CASSDEVAGASLGYE. The whole CDR3 protein reads CASSDEVAGASLGYEQYF.